These 18 T cell receptor beta chains originate from one sample sequenced in a study of CXCR3-negative and CXCR3-positive naive CD8 T cells. Study findings and constraints: The TRB CDR3s that CXCR3-positive naive cells carried were more hydrophobic than those of CXCR3-negative naive cells.

UMI-labeled 5' RACE TRB cDNA libraries were prepared from the cells. TCRdb re-called the 5' RACE reads, yielding one record per CDR3 amino acid sequence without DNA. This repertoire includes around 160,000 distinct CDR3 sequences. The antigens of these receptors remain unknown. Sequenced material: naive CXCR3+ CD8+ T cells from blood. Noted subset: CD45RO-CCR7+CD27+CD95- naive CD8+ T cells expressing CXCR3 (TNR3+). These receptors originate from a human donor in good health. Some clones in this sample may be carry-over from other donors' samples.

The chain carries TRBV7-9 and TRBJ2-5. The CDR3 totals 16 residues. CDR1 is SEHNR, CDR2 FQNEAQ, per germline (reference sequence). Here the CDR3 reads CASSLGFGRSQETQYF.

The chain combines TRBV2 with TRBJ2-2. This CDR3 has 13 residues. Per the germline V gene, CDR1 is SNHLY and CDR2 is FYNNEI. The CDR3 here is CASSEELVGELFF.

The chain combines TRBV13 with TRBJ1-1. Germline lookup yields CDR1 PRHDT and CDR2 FYEKMQ (reference sequence). This CDR3 spans 13 amino acids. This chain's CDR3 is CASSPSMNTEAFF.

The chain carries TRBV6-2 or TRBV6-3 and TRBJ2-5; the D call from TCRdb, TRBD2, cannot be confirmed without DNA. The CDR3 spans 14 residues. CDR1 is MNHEY and CDR2 is SVGEGT in the germline V gene. CDR3 protein: CASRPAGEAETQYF.

The chain is built from TRBV13 and TRBJ1-1. The CDR3 is made up of 18 amino acids. Germline CDR1 reads PRHDT; CDR2 reads FYEKMQ (reference sequence). The CDR3 region is CASSSTSKPGVEVSEAFF.

The V gene is TRBV7-9, the J gene TRBJ1-5. The CDR3 covers 19 residues. Looked up from germline, CDR1 is SEHNR and CDR2 is FQNEAQ (reference sequence). Here the CDR3 reads CASSPPGPGGTDKHQPQHF.

V gene TRBV28 combines with J gene TRBJ1-5; the TCRdb D gene call, TRBD1, has no DNA to confirm it. The CDR3 loop spans 15 amino acids. CDR1 is MDHEN, CDR2 SYDVKM, per germline. The CDR3 loop reads CASSLTGGGNQPQHF.

The rearrangement links TRBV29-1 to TRBJ2-1. This CDR3 is 11 amino acids long. Germline CDR1 SQVTM, CDR2 ANQGSEA. CDR3 amino acids: CSVEVYNEQFF.

V and J are TRBV4-3 and TRBJ1-2. This CDR3 has 16 residues. CDR1 and CDR2 from the germline V gene are LGHNA and YSLEER. CDR3 loop: CASSQLEGEGYYGYTF.

This chain links TRBV7-3 with TRBJ2-1; checking the TCRdb D call of TRBD1 is not possible without DNA. The CDR3 sequence is 15 residues long. Germline CDR1 reads SGHTA; CDR2 reads FQGTGA. This CDR3 reads CASSLFVGGPSEQFF.

The chain uses TRBV5-6 and TRBJ2-1; TCRdb's D gene call, TRBD2, goes unchecked for lack of DNA. This CDR3 has 15 amino acids. CDR1 and CDR2 from the germline V gene are SGHDT and YYEEEE. The CDR3 here is CASSLAGLARNEQFF.

The V call is TRBV7-6, the J call TRBJ2-5; checking the TCRdb D call of TRBD2 is not possible without DNA. This CDR3 is 13 amino acids long. CDR1 SGHVS and CDR2 FNYEAQ come from the germline V gene. This CDR3 is CASGQREGETQYF. Drawing the rest from reference TRBV7-6 and TRBJ2-5, the complete variable domain is GAGVSQSPRYKVTKRGQDVALRCDPISGHVSLYWYRQALGQGPEFLTYFNYEAQQDKSGLPNDRFSAERPEGSISTLTIQRTEQRDSAMYRCASGQREGETQYFGPGTRLLVL.

The chain couples TRBV7-2 to TRBJ1-5; without DNA, the TCRdb call of TRBD1 cannot be checked. Germline V CDR1 and CDR2: SGHTA, FQGNSA. This CDR3 region has 14 residues. The CDR3 loop reads CASSLWGQGQPQHF.

The rearrangement uses TRBV11-2 and TRBJ2-1; TCRdb's D gene call, TRBD2, goes unchecked for lack of DNA. CDR1 is SGHAT, CDR2 FQNNGV, per germline. The CDR3 sequence is 17 residues long. CDR3 protein: CASSLVFLAGVNNEQFF.

V gene TRBV12-3 or TRBV12-4 combines with J gene TRBJ2-1; TCRdb selects TRBD2, and the lack of DNA leaves this call unchecked. This CDR3 contains 14 residues. The CDR3 here is CASSTSGRSDEQFF.

This chain links TRBV29-1 with TRBJ2-7; TCRdb gives TRBD1 as the D gene, but with no DNA this cannot be confirmed. Germline-derived CDR1 and CDR2 are SQVTM and ANQGSEA. The CDR3 consists of 13 residues. This CDR3 is CSVEPGQGIEQYF.

The rearrangement uses TRBV24-1 and TRBJ1-2. The CDR3 runs to 14 residues. Germline CDR1 reads KGHDR; CDR2 reads SFDVKD. The CDR3 sequence: CATSNQGRQGGYTF.

This chain uses TRBV4-1 with TRBJ1-5; TCRdb reports TRBD1, a call that lacks DNA to check it against. Germline assignment: CDR1 MGHRA and CDR2 YSYEKL. The CDR3 spans 15 residues. The CDR3 sequence is CASSQDGGNNQPQHF.